The 8 T cell receptor beta chains below were found in one sample sequenced in a study of OX40 agonist ivuxolimab in advanced cancers. Preparation of the library involved the immunoSEQ multiplex PCR assay. What TCRdb holds here is the immuneACCESS table cut down to in-frame rearrangements. Part of the clones is not present; checked against another copy, under half of the missing clones reflect an unresolved V gene, and the others are unexplained. For this sample the table gives 45,000 to 55,000 clones, of which more than 75% were detected only once. Clones ranked in the top ten supply roughly 9.6% of the sample. The sample was CD4+ or CD8+ T cells sorted from blood, taken in a trial of the OX40 agonist ivuxolimab. The receptors stem from an adult with an advanced solid tumor such as melanoma, head and neck, liver or kidney cancer.

The gene calls are TRBV7-2 and TRBJ1-4; D call uncertain. Between the trimmed V and J ends, which lost 5 bases and 7 bases, there was a span of 11 bases. This CDR3 is 13 amino acids long. CDR1 and CDR2 (germline): SGHTA, FQGNSA. In DNA form, the CDR3 reads TGTGCCAGCAGCCCCAATTTAGGTGAAAAACTGTTTTTT. Its protein product is CASSPNLGEKLFF.

The rearrangement joins TRBV5-1 to TRBJ1-1; no definite D call. This CDR3 contains 13 residues. The V gene's germline CDR1 is SGHRS and CDR2 YFSETQ. The ends were cut back, 2 bases at V and 0 bases at J, with 5 bases in the middle. The CDR3 DNA sequence: TGCGCCAGCAGCTTTGAGTTGAACACTGAAGCTTTCTTT. It yields the protein CASSFELNTEAFF.

The gene calls are TRBV7-3 and TRBJ1-1; 9 positions match TRBD1. Germline V gives CDR1 SGHTA, CDR2 FQGTGA. The CDR3 consists of 15 residues. V gave up 4 bases and J gave up 7 bases; unmatched junction bases: 10. This CDR3 reads CASSSPGQGLFEAFF. CDR3 in DNA: TGTGCCAGCAGCTCTCCCGGACAGGGGTTATTTGAAGCTTTCTTT.

V and J are TRBV7-3 and TRBJ1-1, with D tentatively TRBD1 (5 bases). V was clipped by 3 bases and J by 1 base, with 9 bases between them. Germline values: CDR1 SGHTA, CDR2 FQGTGA. This CDR3 has 14 residues. CDR3 nucleotide sequence: TGTGCCAGCAGCTTGGGACCCGGGAACACTGAAGCTTTCTTT. Residues: CASSLGPGNTEAFF.

The CDR3 DNA sequence: TGTGCCAGCAGTTGGGACAGGGCGAGCTCTGGAAACACCATATATTTT. It specifies CASSWDRASSGNTIYF. The chain uses TRBV5-4 and TRBJ1-3; 9 bases match TRBD1. Germline V gene sequence: CDR1 SGHNT, CDR2 YYREEE (reference sequence). This CDR3 spans 16 amino acids. Trimming cost V 5 bases and J 0 bases; bases outside gene matches: 6.

In its sample, this clone ranks as medium-sized (0.01 to 0.1%). This chain links TRBV4-2 with TRBJ1-1; TRBD1 agrees at 7 bases. Looked up from germline, CDR1 is LGHNA and CDR2 is YNFKEQ. The CDR3 totals 15 residues. J was trimmed by 8 bases and V by 4 bases; bases with no gene match: 13. CDR3 nucleotides: TGTGCCAGCAGCCCACCGGAAAGGGGGCCGGGGGAAGCTTTCTTT. Translation gives CASSPPERGPGEAFF.

As concerns this clone: Mismatch with germline at one junction end may stem from a read error. This chain connects TRBV15 to TRBJ1-2, with TRBD1 matching over 7 bases. The CDR3 has 14 amino acids. The V gene's germline CDR1 is LNHNV and CDR2 YYDKDF (reference sequence). The CDR3 region is CATSRELVGRGLIF. Written as DNA, the CDR3 is TGTGCCACCAGCAGAGAGTTGGTTGGAAGGGGGCTAATCTTC.

The chain carries TRBV7-9 and TRBJ1-4; D is uncertain. Germline V CDR1 and CDR2: SEHNR, FQNEAQ (reference sequence). The CDR3 sequence is 15 residues long. Trimming shortened V by 1 base and J by 2 bases, and 8 bases separated the two germline ends. The CDR3 loop reads CASSLVVGTNEKLFF. CDR3 nucleotide sequence: TGTGCCAGCAGCTTAGTTGTAGGGACTAATGAAAAACTGTTTTTT.